The TCR beta chain under discussion was sequenced for a study of blood T cell repertoires in COVID-19. This table comes from immunoSEQ multiplex PCR, and its TCRdb copy is limited to in-frame clones, with some not included. The sample shows fewer than 350,000 clones, around 87% of them seen only once. The receptor's source is a woman in her 50s who had recovered from COVID-19. Sequencing input: peripheral blood.

DNA of the CDR3: TGTGCCAGTAGTATTTACTTGTATAGCAATCAGCCCCAGCATTTT. The encoded protein is CASSIYLYSNQPQHF. J is TRBJ1-5 and V is TRBV19, with D unclear. Trimming removed 3 bases at V and 0 bases at J, with 9 bases between. The CDR3 covers 15 residues. Germline CDR1 LNHDA, CDR2 SQIVND (reference sequence).